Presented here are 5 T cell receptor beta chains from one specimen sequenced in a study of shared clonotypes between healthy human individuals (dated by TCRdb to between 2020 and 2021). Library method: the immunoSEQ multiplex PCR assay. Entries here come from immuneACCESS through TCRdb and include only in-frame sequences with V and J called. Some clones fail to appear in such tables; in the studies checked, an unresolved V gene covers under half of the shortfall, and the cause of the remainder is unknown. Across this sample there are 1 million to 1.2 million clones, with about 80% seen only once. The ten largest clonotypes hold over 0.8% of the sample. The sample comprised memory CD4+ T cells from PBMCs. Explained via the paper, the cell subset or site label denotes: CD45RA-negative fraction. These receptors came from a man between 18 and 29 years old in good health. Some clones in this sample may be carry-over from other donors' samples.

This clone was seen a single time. CDR3 coding DNA: TGCAGTGCTAGTGGGAGCGATACGCAGTATTTT. This gives the protein CSASGSDTQYF. The rearrangement links TRBV20-1 to TRBJ2-3, with D perhaps matching TRBD2 (5 bases). Trimming stripped 3 bases from V and 6 bases from J, with 7 bases between. CDR3 length equals 11 residues. Germline CDR1 and CDR2: DFQATT and SNEGSKA (reference sequence).

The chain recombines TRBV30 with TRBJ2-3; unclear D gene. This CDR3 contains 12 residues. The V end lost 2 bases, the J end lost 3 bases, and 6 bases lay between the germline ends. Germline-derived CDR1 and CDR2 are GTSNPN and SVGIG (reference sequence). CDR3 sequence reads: CAWSFGTDTQYF. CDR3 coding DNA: TGTGCCTGGAGTTTCGGGACAGATACGCAGTATTTT. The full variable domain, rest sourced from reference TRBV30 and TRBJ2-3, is SQTIHQWPATLVQPVGSPLSLECTVEGTSNPNLYWYRQAAGRGLQLLFYSVGIGQISSEVPQNLSASRPQDRQFILSSKKLLLSDSGFYLCAWSFGTDTQYFGPGTRLTVL.

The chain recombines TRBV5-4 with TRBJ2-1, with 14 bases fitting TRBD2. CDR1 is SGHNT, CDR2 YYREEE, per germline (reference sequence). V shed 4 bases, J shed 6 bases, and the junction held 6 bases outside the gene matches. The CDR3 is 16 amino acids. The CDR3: CASSHRLAGGPNEQFF. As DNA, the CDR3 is TGTGCCAGCAGCCATAGACTAGCGGGAGGGCCCAATGAGCAGTTCTTC.

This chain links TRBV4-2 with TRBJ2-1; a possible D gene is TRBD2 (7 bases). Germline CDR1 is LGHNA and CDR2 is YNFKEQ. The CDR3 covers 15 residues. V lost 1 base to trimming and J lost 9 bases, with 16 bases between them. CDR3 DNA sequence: TGTGCCAGCAGCCAAGGGTTGGGGGGGCAGGTTGAGCAGTTCTTC. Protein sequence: CASSQGLGGQVEQFF.

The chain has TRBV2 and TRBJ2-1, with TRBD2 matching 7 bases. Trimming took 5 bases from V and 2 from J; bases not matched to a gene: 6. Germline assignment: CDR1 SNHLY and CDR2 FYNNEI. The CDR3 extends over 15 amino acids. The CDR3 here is CASSPDSGAYNEQFF. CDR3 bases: TGTGCCAGCAGTCCCGACAGCGGGGCCTACAATGAGCAGTTCTTC.